The 3 T cell receptor beta chains in this list originate from one sample, sequenced in a study of response to subunit inactivated influenza vaccine (dated by TCRdb to 2016 to 2018). The library was prepared using RT-PCR. TCRdb names Illumina HiSeq 2500 as the instrument used. The raw public reads went through TCRdb reprocessing: fastp at Q25, MiXCR clone calling, in-frame beta chains kept. Every entry covers one CDR3 protein and lists the most common genes and DNA from its rows. The sample table lists 500,000 to 600,000 distinct CDR3 sequences, around 11% of them with a count of one. The ten most abundant clones make up approximately 11% of the sample. Another study also made use of these data, one on T cells expressing NK-cell markers. The second study reports: The TCR beta cDNA libraries were made using 5'RACE template switching, a step that added both a universal primer site and unique molecular identifiers.

The sample was PBMCs from blood, taken on the day of vaccination. These receptors all come from a man aged 50 to 60 who received an inactivated influenza vaccine. Donor details come from another sample of the same person, matched by shared clones.

The rearrangement joins TRBV9 to TRBJ1-1; no definite D call. The V end lost 0 bases, the J end lost 5 bases, and 8 bases lay between the germline ends. The CDR3 has 13 amino acids. Germline CDR1 and CDR2: SGDLS and YYNGEE. The CDR3 region has the DNA TGTGCCAGCAGCGTAGACGGGAAGACTGAAGCTTTCTTT. Protein product: CASSVDGKTEAFF.

This clonotype was observed at least ten times. The rearrangement links TRBV9 to TRBJ1-1; possibly TRBD1 for D (5 bases). Germline values: CDR1 SGDLS, CDR2 YYNGEE. This CDR3 comprises 12 residues. V was trimmed by 4 bases and J by 3 bases, leaving 7 bases between them. The CDR3: CASSLGDTEAFF. CDR3 nucleotides: TGTGCCAGCAGCCTAGGGGACACTGAAGCTTTCTTT.

This clonotype was counted many times. This chain joins TRBV12-3 or TRBV12-4 and TRBJ1-5, with D tentatively TRBD1 (6 bases). Trimming shortened V by 6 bases and J by 0 bases, and 9 bases separated the two germline ends. CDR3 size: 14 residues. The CDR3 protein is CASSGQISNQPQHF. CDR3 DNA sequence: TGTGCCAGCAGCGGACAGATTAGCAATCAGCCCCAGCATTTT.